This is a list of T cell receptor beta chains from one sample in a study of OX40 agonist ivuxolimab in advanced cancers. Profiling relied on immunoSEQ multiplex PCR, and the TCRdb table lists in-frame clones only, not all of them. The sample has about 49,000 clones, about 86% seen once. This specimen consisted of CD4+ or CD8+ T cells sorted from blood, obtained in a trial of the OX40 agonist ivuxolimab. The receptors come from an adult with an advanced solid tumor such as melanoma, head and neck, liver or kidney cancer. Both conserved end residues are part of each CDR3. D genes are given only for firm matches.

>TRBD1|TRBV28|TRBJ2-1
CASRRQGITSSYNEQFF
>TRBD2|TRBV9|TRBJ2-4
CASSVGQGLAGGGIQYF
>TRBD2|TRBV9|TRBJ2-1
CASSAWEGFGDEQFF
>-|TRBV5-6|TRBJ1-1
CASRFGSEAFF
>TRBD2|TRBV4-1|TRBJ2-2
CASSFSRGRPGNTGELFF
>TRBD2|TRBV9|TRBJ2-5
CASSATSGKRETQYF
>TRBD2|TRBV7-3|TRBJ2-1
CASSSYPASGSNEQFF
>TRBD1|TRBV7-6|TRBJ2-5
CASSSPPRDRAGETQYF
>-|TRBV7-2|TRBJ2-1
CASSLGDNEQFF
>-|TRBV7-8|TRBJ2-2
CASSLRDLRNTGELFF
>-|TRBV27|TRBJ2-1
CASRLGGALSSYNEQFF
>-|TRBV28|TRBJ1-3
CASSPPLSGGNTIYF
>TRBD2|TRBV19|TRBJ2-2
CATRTSLLNTGELFF
>TRBD2|TRBV9|TRBJ2-4
CASSPLGGNKNIQYF
>-|TRBV14|TRBJ2-3
CASSHEGGGTDTQYF
>TRBD1|TRBV6-1|TRBJ2-4
CASSDLTGGGNIQYF
>-|TRBV19|TRBJ2-1
CASSRVGEIELEQFF
>-|TRBV4-1|TRBJ2-1
CASSLGQSSYNEQFF
>TRBD2|TRBV11-2|TRBJ2-1
CASSPAGGRDEQFF
>TRBD1|TRBV7-2|TRBJ2-5
CASSLGVGTGQETQYF
>TRBD2|TRBV5-1|TRBJ2-3
CASSWSGSSADTQYF
>-|TRBV7-9|TRBJ2-5
CASPAPETQYF
>-|TRBV5-1|TRBJ2-7
CASSYEGRSGSEQYF
>-|TRBV30|TRBJ2-1
CAWNLMSSYNEQFF
>-|TRBV7-9|TRBJ2-5
CASSPGQFQETQYF
>TRBD1|TRBV7-2|TRBJ1-1
CASGTGHGTEAFF
>-|TRBV28|TRBJ2-3
CASSFRDRTYF
>TRBD2|TRBV27|TRBJ2-3
CASSRPLAGVGDTQYF
>-|TRBV6-6|TRBJ2-7
CASSYYPSSYEQYF
>TRBD2|TRBV4-3|TRBJ2-7
CASSQARTSGRGYEQYF
>-|TRBV2|TRBJ1-5
CASSYTGSNQPQHF
>-|TRBV5-4|TRBJ2-7
CASSLASNYEQYF
>-|TRBV19|TRBJ2-7
CASSISERTGQYF
>TRBD2|TRBV6-5|TRBJ2-1
CASSYLGEGKGNEQFF
>-|TRBV5-6|TRBJ1-1
CASSFGQGNTEAFF
>-|TRBV7-9|TRBJ1-1
CASSLAGAGTEAFF
>-|TRBV7-2|TRBJ2-1
CASAVNLVNEQFF
>-|TRBV7-2|TRBJ2-2
CASSLVGRSGWNTGELFF
>TRBD1|TRBV6-5|TRBJ2-7
CASSDGQGPYEQYF
>TRBD1|TRBV9|TRBJ1-2
CASSRGPGGEGYGYTF
>-|TRBV11-3|TRBJ2-2
CASSLGLEGPFTGELFF
>-|TRBV29-1|TRBJ1-4
CSVSPGTTNEKLFF
>-|TRBV4-3|TRBJ1-4
CASSPLTFNEKLFF
>-|TRBV13|TRBJ2-1
CASSLITPSSYNEQFF
>TRBD2|TRBV6-5|TRBJ2-1
CASSLLAGENSNEQFF
>-|TRBV6-6|TRBJ2-7
CASSYSFGGSHEQYF
>TRBD2|TRBV19|TRBJ2-7
CASSTPWSGGTYEQYF
>TRBD1|TRBV28|TRBJ1-2
CASSLGQNYGYTF
>-|TRBV2|TRBJ2-7
CASCLAQGYEQYF
>TRBD2|TRBV5-1|TRBJ2-5
CASSGGTSGSQETQYF
>-|TRBV7-8|TRBJ1-2
CASSDRGGYTF